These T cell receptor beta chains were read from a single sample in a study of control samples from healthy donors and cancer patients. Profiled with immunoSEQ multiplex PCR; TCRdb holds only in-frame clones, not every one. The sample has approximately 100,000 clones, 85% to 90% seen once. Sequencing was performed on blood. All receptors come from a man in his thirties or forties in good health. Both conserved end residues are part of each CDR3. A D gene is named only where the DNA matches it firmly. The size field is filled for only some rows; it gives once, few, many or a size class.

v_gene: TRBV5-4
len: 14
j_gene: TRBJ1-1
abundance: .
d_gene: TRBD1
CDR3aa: CASSSGGVKTEAFF
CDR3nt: TGTGCCAGCAGCTCAGGGGGCGTTAAGACTGAAGCTTTCTTT

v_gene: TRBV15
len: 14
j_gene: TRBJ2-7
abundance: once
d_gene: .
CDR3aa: CATSRDGRSYEQYF
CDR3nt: TGTGCCACCAGCAGAGATGGTAGGTCCTACGAGCAGTACTTC

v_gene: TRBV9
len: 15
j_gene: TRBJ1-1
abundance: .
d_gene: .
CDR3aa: CASSVGGQAYTEAFF
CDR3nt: TGTGCCAGCAGCGTAGGGGGGCAGGCATACACTGAAGCTTTCTTT

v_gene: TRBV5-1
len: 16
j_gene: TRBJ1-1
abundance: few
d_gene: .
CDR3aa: CASSLAQGSVNTEAFF
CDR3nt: TGCGCCAGCAGCTTGGCCCAGGGTTCAGTGAACACTGAAGCTTTCTTT

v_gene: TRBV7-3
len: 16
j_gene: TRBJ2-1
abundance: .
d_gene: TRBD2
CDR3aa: CASSRAGTSGHNEQFF
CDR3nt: TGTGCCAGCAGCCGCGCTGGGACTAGCGGACACAATGAGCAGTTCTTC

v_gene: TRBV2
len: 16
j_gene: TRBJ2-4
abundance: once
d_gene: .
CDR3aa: CASSRTLDLAKNIQYF
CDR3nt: TGTGCCAGCAGCCGGACACTAGATCTAGCCAAAAACATTCAGTACTTC

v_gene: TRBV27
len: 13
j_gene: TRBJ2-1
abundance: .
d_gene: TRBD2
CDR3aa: CASVAGASNEQFF
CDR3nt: TGTGCCAGCGTAGCGGGAGCTTCCAATGAGCAGTTCTTC

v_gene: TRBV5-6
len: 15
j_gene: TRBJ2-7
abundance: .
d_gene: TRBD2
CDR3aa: CASSSGLAGYYEQYF
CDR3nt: TGTGCCAGCAGCTCAGGACTAGCGGGCTACTACGAGCAGTACTTC

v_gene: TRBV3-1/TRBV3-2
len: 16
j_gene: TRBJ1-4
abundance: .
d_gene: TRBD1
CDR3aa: CASSQGTGGLNEKLFF
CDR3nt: TGTGCCAGCAGCCAAGGGACAGGGGGGTTAAATGAAAAACTGTTTTTT

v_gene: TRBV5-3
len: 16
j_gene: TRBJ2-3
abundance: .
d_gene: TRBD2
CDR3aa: CARSLSGGRSTDTQYF
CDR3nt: TGTGCCAGAAGCTTGTCCGGCGGGAGGAGCACAGATACGCAGTATTTT

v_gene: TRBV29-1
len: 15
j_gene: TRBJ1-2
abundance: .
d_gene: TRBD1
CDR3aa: CSVESTGQGASGYTF
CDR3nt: TGCAGCGTTGAATCGACGGGACAGGGGGCAAGTGGCTACACCTTC

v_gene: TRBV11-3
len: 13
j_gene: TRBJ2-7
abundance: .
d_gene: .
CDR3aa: CASSGPQSDEQYF
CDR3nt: TGTGCCAGCAGCGGACCGCAAAGCGACGAGCAGTACTTC

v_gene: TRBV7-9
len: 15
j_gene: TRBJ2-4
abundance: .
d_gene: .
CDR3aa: CASSAYQGGRNIQYF
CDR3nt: TGTGCCAGCAGCGCCTATCAGGGGGGGAGAAACATTCAGTACTTC

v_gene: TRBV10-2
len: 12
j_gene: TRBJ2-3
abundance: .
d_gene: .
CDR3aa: CASNIGLDTQYF
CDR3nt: TGCGCCAGCAACATAGGGTTAGATACGCAGTATTTT

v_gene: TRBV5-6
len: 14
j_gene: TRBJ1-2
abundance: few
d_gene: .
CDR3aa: CASSFVTPGYGYTF
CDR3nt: TGTGCCAGCAGCTTTGTCACACCAGGCTATGGCTACACCTTC

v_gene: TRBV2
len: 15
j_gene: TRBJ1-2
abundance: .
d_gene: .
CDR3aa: CASSDEGRGSYGYTF
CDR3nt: TGTGCCAGCAGTGACGAAGGCAGGGGTTCGTATGGCTACACCTTC

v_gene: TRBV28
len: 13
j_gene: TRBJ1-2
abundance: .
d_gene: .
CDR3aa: CASSRGGNYGYTF
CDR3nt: TGTGCCAGCAGTCGAGGGGGGAACTATGGCTACACCTTC

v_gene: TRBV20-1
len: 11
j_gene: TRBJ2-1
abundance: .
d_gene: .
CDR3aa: CSGGRSDEQFF
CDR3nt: TGCAGTGGAGGGAGATCGGATGAGCAGTTCTTC

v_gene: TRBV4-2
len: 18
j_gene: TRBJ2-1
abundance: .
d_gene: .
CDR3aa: CASSQDFIGMSSYNEQFF
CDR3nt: TGTGCCAGCAGCCAAGATTTCATTGGTATGAGCTCCTACAATGAGCAGTTCTTC

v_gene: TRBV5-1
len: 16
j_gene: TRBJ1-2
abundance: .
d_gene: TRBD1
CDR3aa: CASSLTGGPPYHGYTF
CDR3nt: TGCGCCAGCAGCTTGACAGGGGGCCCACCCTATCATGGCTACACCTTC

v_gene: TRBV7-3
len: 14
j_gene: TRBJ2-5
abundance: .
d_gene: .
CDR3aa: CASSPGGGRETQYF
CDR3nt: TGTGCCAGCAGCCCCGGAGGGGGGAGGGAGACCCAGTACTTC

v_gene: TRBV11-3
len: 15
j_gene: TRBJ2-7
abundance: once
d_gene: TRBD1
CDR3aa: CASSPQTGGLYEQYF
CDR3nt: TGTGCCAGCAGCCCCCAGACAGGGGGCCTCTACGAGCAGTACTTC

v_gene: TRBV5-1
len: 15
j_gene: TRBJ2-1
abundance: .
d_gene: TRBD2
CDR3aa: CASSLGLAASNEQFF
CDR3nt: TGCGCCAGCAGCTTGGGACTAGCGGCTAGCAATGAGCAGTTCTTC

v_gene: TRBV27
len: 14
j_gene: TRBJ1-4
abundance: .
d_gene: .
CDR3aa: CASSLLGFREKLFF
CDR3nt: TGTGCCAGCAGTTTATTAGGGTTTCGAGAAAAACTGTTTTTT

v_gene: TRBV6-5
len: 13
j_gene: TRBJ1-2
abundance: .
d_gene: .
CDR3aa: CASLLRVQGGYTF
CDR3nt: TGTGCCAGCCTGCTCCGGGTCCAAGGGGGCTACACCTTC

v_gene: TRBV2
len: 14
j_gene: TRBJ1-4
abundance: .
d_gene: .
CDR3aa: CASSEGPRAEKLFF
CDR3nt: TGTGCCAGCAGTGAGGGACCAAGGGCCGAAAAACTGTTTTTT

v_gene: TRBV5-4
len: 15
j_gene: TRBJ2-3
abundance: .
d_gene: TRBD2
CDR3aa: CASSLGTRSTDTQYF
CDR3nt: TGTGCCAGCAGCTTGGGGACTAGAAGCACAGATACGCAGTATTTT

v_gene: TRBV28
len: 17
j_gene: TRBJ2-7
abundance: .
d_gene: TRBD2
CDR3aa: CASSPPRRLAGVYEQYF
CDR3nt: TGTGCCAGCAGCCCACCTCGTCGCCTAGCGGGAGTCTACGAGCAGTACTTC

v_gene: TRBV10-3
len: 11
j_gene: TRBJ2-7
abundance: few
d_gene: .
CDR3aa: CATGPGLEQYF
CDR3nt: TGTGCCACCGGACCCGGCCTCGAGCAGTACTTC

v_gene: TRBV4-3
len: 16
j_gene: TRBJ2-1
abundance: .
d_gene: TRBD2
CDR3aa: CASSPETSSGYNEQFF
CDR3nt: TGCGCCAGCAGCCCCGAGACGTCTAGCGGCTACAATGAGCAGTTCTTC

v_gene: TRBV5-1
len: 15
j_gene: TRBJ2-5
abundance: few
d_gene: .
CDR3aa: CASSLSGRLQETQYF
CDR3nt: TGCGCCAGCAGCTTGTCCGGCAGACTCCAAGAGACCCAGTACTTC

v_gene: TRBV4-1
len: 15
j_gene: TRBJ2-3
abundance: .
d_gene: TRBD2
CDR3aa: CASSQDRLAGDTQYF
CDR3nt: TGCGCCAGCAGCCAAGATAGGCTAGCGGGAGATACGCAGTATTTT

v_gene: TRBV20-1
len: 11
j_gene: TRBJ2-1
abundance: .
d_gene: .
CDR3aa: CSASLGNEQFF
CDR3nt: TGCAGTGCTAGTCTGGGAAATGAGCAGTTCTTC

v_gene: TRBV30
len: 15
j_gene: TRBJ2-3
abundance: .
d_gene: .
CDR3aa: CAWSMESQSTDTQYF
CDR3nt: TGTGCCTGGAGTATGGAATCCCAATCCACAGATACGCAGTATTTT

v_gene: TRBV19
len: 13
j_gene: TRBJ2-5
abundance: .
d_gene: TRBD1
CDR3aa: CASSTTGKETQYF
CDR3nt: TGTGCCAGTAGTACGACAGGGAAAGAGACCCAGTACTTC

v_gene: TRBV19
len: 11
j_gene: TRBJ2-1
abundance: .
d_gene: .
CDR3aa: CASSMAGLQFF
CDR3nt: TGTGCCAGTAGTATGGCGGGACTGCAGTTCTTC

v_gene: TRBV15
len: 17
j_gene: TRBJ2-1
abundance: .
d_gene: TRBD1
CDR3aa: CATSRDLGRGPYNEQFF
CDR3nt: TGTGCCACCAGCAGAGATTTGGGCAGGGGGCCTTACAATGAGCAGTTCTTC

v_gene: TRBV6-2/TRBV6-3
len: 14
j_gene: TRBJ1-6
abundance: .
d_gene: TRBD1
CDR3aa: CASSYWDRASPLHF
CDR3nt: TGTGCCAGCAGTTATTGGGACAGAGCTTCACCCCTCCACTTT

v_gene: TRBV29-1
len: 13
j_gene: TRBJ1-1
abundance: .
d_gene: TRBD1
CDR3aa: CSVGDRGRSEAFF
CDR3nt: TGCAGCGTTGGGGACAGGGGAAGATCTGAAGCTTTCTTT

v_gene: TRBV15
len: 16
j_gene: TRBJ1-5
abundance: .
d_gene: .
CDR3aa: CATSNTKQGRNQPQHF
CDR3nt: TGTGCCACCAGCAATACCAAACAGGGAAGGAATCAGCCCCAGCATTTT